These T cell receptor beta chains were read from a single sample in a study of T cell responses to AZD1222 COVID-19 vaccine. Measured with immunoSEQ multiplex PCR; TCRdb has only the in-frame clones, and not every one. The profile shows tens of thousands of clones, around 82% of them singletons. Sequencing used peripheral blood, obtained 28 days after the second AZD1222 dose. All receptors come from an adult who received the AZD1222 COVID-19 vaccine. The CDR3 runs from the conserved cysteine through the conserved F or W. D genes are given only for firm matches. Clone size, where shown, is once, few, many, or a class for clones that have expanded.

TRBJ1-3,TRBD1,NA,TRBV5-1,TGCGCCAGCAGCTTGGCTGGGGTGGACAGGGGAAACACCATATATTTT,CASSLAGVDRGNTIYF
TRBJ2-1,NA,NA,TRBV4-3,TGCGCCAGCAGCCAAGTCACAGGATCCTCCTACAATGAGCAGTTCTTC,CASSQVTGSSYNEQFF
TRBJ1-1,TRBD1,NA,TRBV9,TGTGCCAGCAGTGACAGGGTGGGCACTGAAGCTTTCTTT,CASSDRVGTEAFF
TRBJ2-7,TRBD1,NA,TRBV6-4,TGTGCCAGCAGTGACCTCATCCGGACAGGGCTAGGCGAGCAGTACTTC,CASSDLIRTGLGEQYF
TRBJ2-3,NA,few,TRBV7-7,TGTGCCAGCAGCCCCGTTCTGGGAGAAGGCACAGATACGCAGTATTTT,CASSPVLGEGTDTQYF
TRBJ1-4,TRBD1,NA,TRBV19,TGTGCCAGTAGTGCGGGGTCAGGGGGCCGCCTTGAAAAACTGTTTTTT,CASSAGSGGRLEKLFF
TRBJ2-3,NA,NA,TRBV18,TGTGCCAGCTCATCCCCCCAGCGGCCCAGCACAGATACGCAGTATTTT,CASSSPQRPSTDTQYF
TRBJ2-1,TRBD2,NA,TRBV7-6,TGTGCCAGCAGCCCCGGGACTAGCGGGTCTTACAATGAGCAGTTCTTC,CASSPGTSGSYNEQFF
TRBJ2-2,TRBD2,NA,TRBV6-5,TGTGCCAGCAGTTCCAGGACTAGCGGGACCACCGGGGAGCTGTTTTTT,CASSSRTSGTTGELFF
TRBJ2-1,NA,NA,TRBV7-6,TGTGCCAGCAGCTTAGCGGAGGGGTACAATGAGCAGTTCTTC,CASSLAEGYNEQFF
TRBJ2-7,TRBD2,few,TRBV19,TGTGCCAGTAGCCATCAAGGACTAGCCTACGAGCAGTACTTC,CASSHQGLAYEQYF
TRBJ2-7,NA,NA,TRBV5-1,TGCGCCAGCAGCCTAGACCAAAGCCGCGAGCAGTACTTC,CASSLDQSREQYF
TRBJ2-1,NA,few,TRBV7-3,TGTGCCAGCAGCCCCGACAGGAATGAGCAGTTCTTC,CASSPDRNEQFF
TRBJ2-5,NA,once,TRBV3-1/TRBV3-2,TGTGCCAGCAGCCAAACGATGATGGTGGGGGAGACCCAGTACTTC,CASSQTMMVGETQYF
TRBJ2-5,NA,NA,TRBV29-1,TGCAGCGTGGGCCAAGAGACCCAGTACTTC,CSVGQETQYF
TRBJ2-7,TRBD1,NA,TRBV19,TGTGCCAGTAGTAGGTCAGACAGGGGGCCCTACGAGCAGTACTTC,CASSRSDRGPYEQYF
TRBJ2-3,NA,NA,TRBV6-2/TRBV6-3,TGTGCCAGCAGCCCGTTATCAGGGGCGCAGTATTTT,CASSPLSGAQYF
TRBJ2-6,NA,NA,TRBV2,TGTGCCAGCAGTGACGGCTCTGGGGCCAACGTCCTGACTTTC,CASSDGSGANVLTF
TRBJ2-7,NA,NA,TRBV18,TGTGCCAGCTCCAGCGGACCGAGCTCCTACGAGCAGTACTTC,CASSSGPSSYEQYF
TRBJ2-1,TRBD1,NA,TRBV7-9,TGTGCCAGCAGCCCGCAGACAGGGCCGACCTACAATGAGCAGTTCTTC,CASSPQTGPTYNEQFF
TRBJ1-4,TRBD1,NA,TRBV28,TGTGCCAGCAGTCCCGGGGGACAGAGTGAAAAACTGTTTTTT,CASSPGGQSEKLFF
TRBJ2-3,NA,NA,TRBV5-1,TGCGCCAGCAGCCTGGGGGGATCACCAGATACGCAGTATTTT,CASSLGGSPDTQYF
TRBJ2-7,NA,NA,TRBV9,TGTGCCAGCAGCGTAGCAGGGTCCGCAGGGAGGTACGAGCAGTACTTC,CASSVAGSAGRYEQYF
TRBJ2-7,TRBD2,few,TRBV28,TGTGCCAGTGAAGACCAGGCGGGAGGGAACTACGAGCAGTACTTC,CASEDQAGGNYEQYF
TRBJ2-5,TRBD1,few,TRBV28,TGTGCCAGCACCGCGCCGGGACAGAAAGAGACCCAGTACTTC,CASTAPGQKETQYF
TRBJ2-1,TRBD2,NA,TRBV4-2,TGTGCCAGCAGCCAAGATCTAGCGGAGGAGCAGTTCTTC,CASSQDLAEEQFF
TRBJ2-2,NA,once,TRBV5-8,TGTGCCAGCAGCCTACAGGGTTTTAACACCGGGGAGCTGTTTTTT,CASSLQGFNTGELFF
TRBJ1-2,NA,few,TRBV14,TGTGCCAGCAGCCAAGGAGGGCTAGGCGTTAACTATGGCTACACCTTC,CASSQGGLGVNYGYTF
TRBJ1-4,TRBD1,NA,TRBV10-3,TGTGCCATCAGAGGACAGGAGAATAATGAAAAACTGTTTTTT,CAIRGQENNEKLFF
TRBJ2-1,TRBD2,NA,TRBV5-1,TGCGCCAGCAGCGTCTCTACGGGACTACCTGACAATGAGCAGTTCTTC,CASSVSTGLPDNEQFF
TRBJ1-4,NA,NA,TRBV21-1,TGTGCCAGCAGCAAAGAGGAAAGGGTAGGAGAAAAACTGTTTTTT,CASSKEERVGEKLFF
TRBJ1-2,NA,NA,TRBV12-5,TGTGCTAGTGGTTTGGTTGGGGTAAGGGGCGGCTACACCTTC,CASGLVGVRGGYTF
TRBJ1-2,TRBD1,NA,TRBV6-5,TGTGCCAGCAGGGCGGGACAGGGGGATGGCTACACCTTC,CASRAGQGDGYTF
TRBJ1-1,TRBD1,NA,TRBV7-2,TGTGCCAGCAGGCTTCCCAGGACAGGGGGAAATGAAGCTTTCTTT,CASRLPRTGGNEAFF
TRBJ2-2,NA,NA,TRBV27,TGTGCCAGCAGTCCGTGGGCTAGTGGCGGCGGGGAGCTGTTTTTT,CASSPWASGGGELFF
TRBJ2-1,TRBD2,NA,TRBV4-3,TGCGCCAGCAGCCCAATAGCGGGAGGGCCGAGTGAGCAGTTCTTC,CASSPIAGGPSEQFF